What follows are 24 T cell receptor beta chains derived from one specimen sequenced in a study of blood T cell repertoires in COVID-19. The assay was immunoSEQ multiplex PCR, and TCRdb's table has in-frame clones only and misses some. The profile shows 200,000 to 300,000 clones, 65% to 90% of them singletons. Sequenced material: peripheral blood. The receptors originated from a man over 45 with COVID-19, enrolled during active disease.

This chain uses TRBV7-2 with TRBJ2-7, with 9 bases identical to TRBD1. Germline loops: CDR1 SGHTA, CDR2 FQGNSA. Unmatched junction bases numbered 3, after V lost 6 bases and J lost 6 bases. The CDR3 is made up of 12 amino acids. The CDR3 loop is CASSQDRGEQYF. The CDR3 DNA reads TGTGCCAGCAGTCAGGACAGGGGCGAGCAGTACTTC.

V is TRBV5-4 and J is TRBJ2-1; D unclear. Germline CDR1 and CDR2: SGHNT and YYREEE (reference sequence). The germline V and J ends were trimmed by 0 bases and 7 bases, with 11 bases remaining between them. CDR3 length: 14 amino acids. CDR3 DNA sequence: TGTGCCAGCAGCTTGGATAACTATCGTAATGAGCAGTTCTTC. Encoded protein: CASSLDNYRNEQFF.

This chain uses TRBV5-6 with TRBJ2-5; 7 bases are shared with TRBD1. Germline V gene data show CDR1 as SGHDT and CDR2 as YYEEEE. The trim removed 7 bases at V and 5 bases at J, leaving 5 bases unmatched. The CDR3 spans 12 residues. The CDR3 reads CASQTGLETQYF. DNA for the CDR3: TGTGCCAGCCAGACAGGGTTGGAGACCCAGTACTTC. The full variable domain, completed using reference TRBV5-6 and TRBJ2-5, is DAGVTQSPTHLIKTRGQQVTLRCSPKSGHDTVSWYQQALGQGPQFIFQYYEEEERQRGNFPDRFSGHQFPNYSSELNVNALLLGDSALYLCASQTGLETQYFGPGTRLLVL.

The chain has TRBV2 and TRBJ1-4; no clear D. Germline V lookup: CDR1 SNHLY, CDR2 FYNNEI. The CDR3 sequence is 16 residues long. V lost 3 bases to trimming and J lost 0 bases, with 11 bases between them. The CDR3: CASSDSPPPTNEKLFF. The CDR3 DNA reads TGTGCCAGCAGTGACTCCCCCCCTCCAACTAATGAAAAACTGTTTTTT.

In its sample, this clone was seen a few times. The chain joins TRBV19 to TRBJ2-7, with a tentative D call TRBD2 (6 bases). The CDR3 covers 13 residues. From germline, CDR1 is LNHDA and CDR2 SQIVND (reference sequence). The V end was cut by 3 bases, the J end by 9 bases, with 15 bases between. CDR3 amino acids: CASSISPGDRQYF. The CDR3 DNA is TGTGCCAGTAGTATTTCACCGGGGGATCGGCAGTACTTC.

This clone was seen only a few times. The V call is TRBV5-6, the J call TRBJ2-5; no reliable D call. Trimming took 6 bases from V and 5 from J, leaving 17 bases between them. This CDR3 has 14 residues. Germline V gives CDR1 SGHDT, CDR2 YYEEEE. The CDR3 loop reads CASTTWPPRETQYF. The CDR3 coding sequence is TGTGCCAGCACCACGTGGCCTCCTAGGGAGACCCAGTACTTC. Full variable domain (missing parts from reference TRBV5-6 and TRBJ2-5): DAGVTQSPTHLIKTRGQQVTLRCSPKSGHDTVSWYQQALGQGPQFIFQYYEEEERQRGNFPDRFSGHQFPNYSSELNVNALLLGDSALYLCASTTWPPRETQYFGPGTRLLVL.

This sequence joins TRBV27 and TRBJ2-5; 7 nucleotides align to TRBD1. Germline lookup yields CDR1 MNHEY and CDR2 SMNVEV (reference sequence). The CDR3 extends over 17 amino acids. Germline trimming cut 3 bases from V and 6 bases from J; bases unmatched to any gene: 16. The CDR3 DNA reads as TGTGCCAGCAGTTTTAGGGGGCGAGGACAGTCCACAAAGACCCAGTACTTC. It specifies CASSFRGRGQSTKTQYF.

The CDR3 region has the DNA TGTGCCAGCAGCCACCCCGGGGGGGCCCAATCCTACGAGCAGTACTTC. This encodes CASSHPGGAQSYEQYF. V and J are TRBV3-1 (or the pseudogene TRBV3-2) and TRBJ2-7, with TRBD2 matching over 8 bases. The germline gives CDR1 LGHDT, CDR2 YNNKEL (reference sequence). J was trimmed by 1 base and V by 3 bases; bases with no gene match: 8. The CDR3 has 16 residues.

Only one count was recorded for this clone. The chain has TRBV5-1 and TRBJ2-1; 12 bases fit TRBD2. Germline assignment: CDR1 SGHRS and CDR2 YFSETQ. The CDR3 contains 14 residues. Trimming took 8 bases from V and 4 from J; bases not matched to a gene: 4. CDR3 nucleotide sequence: TGCGCCAGTACTAGCGGGGGGCAATACAATGAGCAGTTCTTC. It translates to CASTSGGQYNEQFF.

V and J are TRBV5-3 and TRBJ1-5, with 8 positions matching TRBD1. TRBV5-3 is an ORF for which the function is uncertain. After removal of 4 bases from V and 4 bases from J, the junction contained 22 bases not matched to a gene. The CDR3 length is 20 residues. The CDR3 sequence: CARSLHRPGQAEDMNQPQHF. The CDR3 DNA is TGTGCCAGAAGCCTACACCGACCGGGACAGGCGGAGGATATGAATCAGCCCCAGCATTTT.

The chain carries TRBV2 and TRBJ1-5; the match to TRBD1 covers 8 bases. Looked up from germline, CDR1 is SNHLY and CDR2 is FYNNEI. The V segment lost 7 bases and the J segment 4 bases; nucleotides outside the gene matches: 6. CDR3 length equals 14 residues. The CDR3 DNA follows: TGTGCCAGCAAGAAGGGACAGGTTAATCAGCCCCAGCATTTT. Translating gives CASKKGQVNQPQHF.

The chain joins TRBV19 to TRBJ2-6; TRBD1 agrees at 10 bases. CDR3 length equals 18 residues. Germline assignment: CDR1 LNHDA and CDR2 SQIVND (reference sequence). J gave up 2 bases and V 7 bases, and 11 bases lay outside the gene matches. The CDR3 DNA reads as TGTGCCAGTACCCAACCAGGGACAGGGGATACTGGGGCCAACGTCCTGACTTTC. Its protein product is CASTQPGTGDTGANVLTF.

V and J are TRBV24-1 and TRBJ1-2; D is ambiguous. Trimming removed 7 bases at V and 3 bases at J, with 11 bases between. The CDR3 totals 13 residues. Germline CDR1 is KGHDR and CDR2 is SFDVKD. The CDR3, as DNA: TGTGCCACCAGGAGTTCCGCCGACTATGGCTACACCTTC. Protein sequence: CATRSSADYGYTF.

This chain uses TRBV27 with TRBJ1-2, with a tentative D call TRBD1 (5 bases). CDR1 is MNHEY, CDR2 SMNVEV, per germline (reference sequence). The V end was cut by 3 bases, the J end by 6 bases, with 11 bases between. The CDR3 contains 13 residues. The CDR3 nucleotides are TGTGCCAGCAGTTTGGCGGGGCGGAATGGCTACACCTTC. Amino acid sequence: CASSLAGRNGYTF.

This clone was found once. One end of the junction varies from germline; a read error may be responsible. The genes are TRBV7-7 and TRBJ2-5; 14 positions match TRBD2. This CDR3 region has 17 residues. Germline assignment: CDR1 SSHAT and CDR2 FNYEAQ (reference sequence). CDR3 bases: TGTGCTAGCAGCCCGGGACTAGCGGGGGTGAAAAAAGAGACCCAGTACTTC. Translating it yields CASSPGLAGVKKETQYF. The complete variable domain, with remaining parts taken from reference TRBV7-7 and TRBJ2-5, reads GAGVSQSPRYKVTKRGQDVTLRCDPISSHATLYWYQQALGQGPEFLTYFNYEAQPDKSGLPSDRFSAERPEGSISTLTIQRTEQRDSAMYRCASSPGLAGVKKETQYFGPGTRLLVL.

The chain employs TRBV3-1 (or the pseudogene TRBV3-2) and TRBJ2-7, with a possible D match to TRBD2 (7 bases). The CDR3 covers 15 residues. Germline CDR1 is LGHDT and CDR2 is YNNKEL (reference sequence). Trimming removed 4 bases at V and 4 bases at J, with 17 bases between. The CDR3 DNA reads as TGTGCCAGCAGCCCTGTCGGGCGGGGGCCATACGAGCAGTACTTC. Translating gives CASSPVGRGPYEQYF.

This sequence joins TRBV9 and TRBJ1-6; D may be TRBD1 (5 bases). The length of the CDR3 is 16 residues. V was clipped by 0 bases and J by 5 bases, with 12 bases between them. CDR1 and CDR2 from the germline V gene are SGDLS and YYNGEE. In DNA form, the CDR3 reads TGTGCCAGCAGCGTAGGATCGAACAGGAATAATTCACCCCTCCACTTT. It encodes CASSVGSNRNNSPLHF.

This chain joins TRBV13 and TRBJ1-6, with TRBD1 identical over 9 bases. Trimming took 5 bases from V and 13 from J; bases not matched to a gene: 9. The CDR3 covers 14 residues. In germline, CDR1 is PRHDT, CDR2 FYEKMQ (reference sequence). The CDR3 loop reads CASSDRDRVGPLHF. CDR3 in DNA: TGTGCCAGCAGCGACCGGGACAGGGTAGGTCCCCTCCACTTT.

In this sample, this clone turned up a few times. V is TRBV4-3 and J is TRBJ2-2; 7 positions agree with TRBD1. The germline V gene encodes CDR1 LGHNA and CDR2 YSLEER. V shed 0 bases and J 4 bases; nucleotides not matched to a gene: 11. This CDR3 spans 18 amino acids. The CDR3 sequence: CASSQDPSRGRVTGELFF. In DNA, the CDR3 is TGCGCCAGCAGCCAAGATCCAAGCAGGGGGAGAGTCACCGGGGAGCTGTTTTTT.

CDR3 protein: CASSPPERMNTEAFF. CDR3 bases: TGTGCCAGCAGCCCCCCGGAGCGAATGAACACTGAAGCTTTCTTT. This rearrangement joins TRBV5-5 to TRBJ1-1; D is unclear. The CDR3 spans 15 residues. V lost 4 bases and J 0 bases, leaving 13 bases between the germline ends. Germline loops: CDR1 SGHKS, CDR2 YYEKEE (reference sequence). The entire variable domain, with the rest obtained from reference TRBV5-5 and TRBJ1-1, is as follows: DAGVTQSPTHLIKTRGQQVTLRCSPISGHKSVSWYQQVLGQGPQFIFQYYEKEERGRGNFPDRFSARQFPNYSSELNVNALLLGDSALYLCASSPPERMNTEAFFGQGTRLTVV.

The chain employs TRBV9 and TRBJ2-1; TRBD2 agrees at 8 bases. Looked up from germline, CDR1 is SGDLS and CDR2 is YYNGEE. Trimming took 3 bases from V and 9 from J; bases not matched to a gene: 8. The CDR3 runs to 14 residues. DNA of the CDR3: TGTGCCAGCAGCGACCCAGGACTAGCCGGTGAGCAGTTCTTC. This gives the protein CASSDPGLAGEQFF.

V and J are TRBV19 and TRBJ1-6, with D uncertain. V was clipped by 0 bases and J by 8 bases, with 5 bases between them. The CDR3 covers 13 residues. Germline CDR1 is LNHDA and CDR2 is SQIVND (reference sequence). The CDR3 reads CASSIERDSPLHF. Written as DNA, the CDR3 is TGTGCCAGTAGTATAGAGAGAGATTCACCCCTCCACTTT.

This chain joins TRBV7-9 and TRBJ2-3, with a weak D call TRBD2 (5 bases). V dropped 4 bases and J dropped 2 bases, with 10 bases sitting between them. The CDR3 has 14 amino acids. Germline lookup yields CDR1 SEHNR and CDR2 FQNEAQ (reference sequence). Here the CDR3 reads CASSSRLSTDTQYF. CDR3 DNA: TGTGCCAGCAGCTCACGACTATCCACAGATACGCAGTATTTT. Full variable domain (missing parts from reference TRBV7-9 and TRBJ2-3): DTGVSQNPRHKITKRGQNVTFRCDPISEHNRLYWYRQTLGQGPEFLTYFQNEAQLEKSRLLSDRFSAERPKGSFSTLEIQRTEQGDSAMYLCASSSRLSTDTQYFGPGTRLTVL.

The chain has TRBV30 and TRBJ1-2, with D possibly being TRBD1 (6 bases). The CDR3 covers 14 residues. V was clipped by 5 bases and J by 3 bases, with 16 bases between them. Per germline, CDR1 GTSNPN and CDR2 SVGIG (reference sequence). CDR3 DNA sequence: TGTGCCTGGGGGTCTTGGGGGCGCCACTATGGCTACACCTTC. This gives the protein CAWGSWGRHYGYTF.